A single sample gave rise to the 6 T cell receptor beta chains below, sequenced in a study of molecular identifiers for immune sequencing clone quantification. TCRdb fed the PCR reads into MiXCR, producing one record per CDR3 protein. The table lists some 590,000 distinct CDR3 sequences, roughly 23% of them singletons. Material: naive CD8+ T cells from blood, with Jurkat cell RNA spiked in. The subset is: FACS-sorted CD8+CD4-CCR7+CD45RA+ naive T cells. The receptors stem from a human donor in good health. Some libraries in this study had Jurkat cell RNA spiked in.

As concerns this clonotype: With a much larger clone just one base away, this may be a read error. V usage is TRBV30 and J usage is TRBJ2-1, with D hard to call. V shed 2 bases and J shed 12 bases, with 11 bases lying between them. The CDR3 is made up of 11 amino acids. Germline V gene data show CDR1 as GTSNPN and CDR2 as SVGIG (reference sequence). CDR3 sequence: CAWSLTYGQFF. The CDR3 nucleotides read TGTGCCTGGAGTTTGACTTATGGGCAGTTCTTC.

This clonotype was detected ten times or more. One end of the junction does not line up with germline, which may come from a read error. V is TRBV3-1 and J is TRBJ1-1; D not resolved. CDR1 is LGHDT and CDR2 is YNNKEL in the germline V gene (reference sequence). This CDR3 contains 14 residues. Here the CDR3 reads CASSQGGRNTEAFF. The CDR3 bases are TGCGCCAGCAGCCAAGGAGGACGGAACACTGAAGCTTTCTTT.

In regard to this clonotype: Compared with germline, one end of the junction differs, possibly owing to a read error. The chain carries TRBV27 and TRBJ1-6; 9 bases align to TRBD1. Germline CDR1 reads MNHEY; CDR2 reads SMNVEV (reference sequence). The CDR3 covers 16 residues. CDR3 nucleotides: TGTGCCGGCAGTTTGGACAGGGGCTCCTATAATTCACCCCTCCACTTT. It is translated as CAGSLDRGSYNSPLHF.

The sample holds a few counts of this clonotype. V is TRBV3-1 and J is TRBJ2-2; 9 positions agree with TRBD2. Germline V gene sequence: CDR1 LGHDT, CDR2 YNNKEL (reference sequence). CDR3 length: 16 residues. J gave up 4 bases and V 4 bases, and 7 bases lay outside the gene matches. In nucleotides, the CDR3 is TGTGCCAGCAGCCCCCTGGGTAGCGGGGGCACCGGGGAGCTGTTTTTT. Protein: CASSPLGSGGTGELFF. Complete variable domain (other parts from reference TRBV3-1 and TRBJ2-2): DTAVSQTPKYLVTQMGNDKSIKCEQNLGHDTMYWYKQDSKKFLKIMFSYNNKELIINETVPNRFSPKSPDKAHLNLHINSLELGDSAVYFCASSPLGSGGTGELFFGEGSRLTVL.

A few counts support this clonotype. The chain carries TRBV19 and TRBJ2-5; 11 bases match TRBD2. The V segment lost 4 bases and the J segment 5 bases; nucleotides outside the gene matches: 6. CDR1 is LNHDA and CDR2 is SQIVND in the germline V gene (reference sequence). This CDR3 spans 15 amino acids. The CDR3 bases are TGTGCCAGTAGTAACCAGACTAGCGGGAACGAGACCCAGTACTTC. It yields the protein CASSNQTSGNETQYF.

This clonotype was counted at least ten times. This chain links TRBV29-1 with TRBJ2-7, with TRBD2 identical over 7 bases. The V and J ends lost 1 base and 2 bases, in that order; junction bases with no gene match: 2. CDR1 and CDR2 (germline): SQVTM, ANQGSEA. This CDR3 comprises 13 residues. The CDR3 spells CSVEGSGPYEQYF. The DNA for the CDR3 is TGCAGCGTTGAAGGTAGCGGGCCCTACGAGCAGTACTTC.